These T cell receptor beta chains were read from a single sample in a study of OX40 agonist ivuxolimab in advanced cancers. This table comes from immunoSEQ multiplex PCR, and its TCRdb copy is limited to in-frame clones, with some not included. The sample consists of 50,000 to 60,000 clones, around nine tenths of them appearing once. The starting material was CD4+ or CD8+ T cells sorted from blood, obtained in a trial of the OX40 agonist ivuxolimab. These receptors were collected from an adult with an advanced solid tumor such as melanoma, head and neck, liver or kidney cancer. CDR3s include the opening cysteine and the closing phenylalanine or tryptophan. The D gene is left open where the match is weak. Some rows have no size entry. The others give once, few or many, or a class for an expanded clone.

clone_size	v_call	j_call	d_call	cdr3_aa	cdr3_nt
.	TRBV29-1	TRBJ2-1	.	CSGQGGRVSSYNEQFF	TGCAGCGGGCAGGGGGGCCGGGTCAGCTCCTACAATGAGCAGTTCTTC
.	TRBV28	TRBJ2-5	TRBD2	CASNIGGRRYETQYF	TGTGCCAGCAATATAGGCGGGAGAAGGTATGAGACCCAGTACTTC
.	TRBV10-3	TRBJ1-1	.	CATQGGPMNTEAFF	TGTGCCACCCAAGGAGGACCAATGAACACTGAAGCTTTCTTT
.	TRBV2	TRBJ1-2	.	CAKQREGVSDYGYTF	TGTGCCAAGCAGCGAGAGGGGGTGTCCGACTATGGCTACACCTTC
.	TRBV6-1	TRBJ2-7	TRBD1	CASRRDRGAEQYF	TGTGCCAGCAGACGGGACAGGGGCGCCGAGCAGTACTTC
.	TRBV7-3	TRBJ1-5	.	CASSFRGISNQPQHF	TGTGCCAGCAGCTTCCGAGGGATTAGCAATCAGCCCCAGCATTTT
few	TRBV29-1	TRBJ1-3	.	CSVVVRGLIGNTIYF	TGCAGCGTTGTCGTCAGGGGCTTAATCGGAAACACCATATATTTT
once	TRBV4-2	TRBJ2-3	.	CASSQSLDTQYF	TGTGCCAGCAGCCAAAGCTTGGATACGCAGTATTTT
few	TRBV7-2	TRBJ2-7	TRBD2	CASSSGTTQWGYEQYF	TGTGCCAGCAGCTCTGGGACTACCCAGTGGGGCTACGAGCAGTACTTC
once	TRBV29-1	TRBJ1-1	.	CSVDEGVMNTEAFF	TGCAGCGTTGATGAGGGGGTGATGAACACTGAAGCTTTCTTT